This is a list of T cell receptor beta chains from one sample in a study of T-cell reconstitution after alpha-beta-depleted transplantation in children. TCRdb called the PCR reads again in MiXCR, with one record for every CDR3 protein. The data contain about 580,000 distinct CDR3 sequences, around 23% of them singletons. This specimen consisted of PBMCs, mostly from graft donor cells, obtained 360 days after TCRalphabeta/CD19-depleted stem cell transplant. These receptor sequences come from a boy in the first two years of life who had a stem cell transplant for acute myeloid leukemia, so the T cells may come from the graft donor. The CDR3 runs from the conserved cysteine through the conserved F or W. The D gene is left open where the match is weak. Only part of the rows carry a size: once, few, many, or a class if the clone is expanded.

TRBJ2-1,.,TRBV11-2,TRBD2,CASSLVASGGAVGYNEQFF,TGTGCCAGCAGCTTAGTGGCTAGCGGGGGGGCCGTAGGATACAATGAGCAGTTCTTC
TRBJ1-5,.,TRBV5-1,.,CASSLRIGQPQHF,TGCGCCAGCAGCTTGAGAATCGGTCAGCCCCAGCATTTT
TRBJ2-1,few,TRBV7-2,TRBD2,CASSLAQRGESYNEQFF,TGTGCCAGCAGCTTAGCGCAGCGGGGGGAATCCTACAATGAGCAGTTCTTC
TRBJ2-1,.,TRBV20-1,TRBD2,CSATSGGAVDEQCF,TGCAGTGCCACGAGCGGGGGGGCGGTGGATGAGCAGTGCTTC
TRBJ1-2,few,TRBV28,TRBD1,CASSSGQLNGYTF,TGTGCCAGCAGTTCGGGACAGTTAAATGGCTACACCTTC
TRBJ2-7,many,TRBV9,.,CASSVGGSYEQYF,TGTGCCAGCAGCGTAGGGGGGAGCTACGAGCAGTACTTC
TRBJ2-5,many,TRBV5-1,.,CASSLVTIYQETQYF,TGCGCCAGCAGCTTGGTCACAATTTATCAAGAGACCCAGTACTTC
TRBJ1-1,.,TRBV29-1,.,CSVTPGTRSTEAFF,TGCAGCGTCACTCCAGGGACCCGGAGCACTGAAGCTTTCTTT
TRBJ1-1,many,TRBV20-1,.,CSARRGHNWNTEAFF,TGCAGTGCTAGGAGAGGACATAACTGGAACACTGAAGCTTTCTTT
TRBJ2-5,.,TRBV20-1,TRBD1,CSARFRGMETQYF,TGCAGTGCTAGATTCAGGGGGATGGAGACCCAGTACTTC
TRBJ2-1,.,TRBV6-2/TRBV6-3,.,CASRTSWRQFF,TGTGCCAGCAGAACCTCATGGAGGCAGTTCTTC
TRBJ1-1,.,TRBV7-9,.,CASSLVGSGANTEAFF,TGTGCCAGCAGCTTAGTGGGGTCGGGGGCGAACACTGAAGCTTTCTTT
TRBJ2-1,.,TRBV7-3,TRBD2,CASSPTGGPNNEQFF,TGTGCCAGCAGCCCAACGGGGGGGCCTAACAATGAGCAGTTCTTC
TRBJ2-1,many,TRBV7-2,.,CASSSGGPYNEQFF,TGTGCCAGCAGCTCCGGGGGCCCCTACAATGAGCAGTTCTTC
TRBJ2-1,.,TRBV10-2,TRBD2,CASSEGLAGAPYNEQFF,TGCGCCAGCAGTGAGGGACTAGCGGGCGCCCCCTACAATGAGCAGTTCTTC
TRBJ2-5,many,TRBV20-1,.,CSASNRAQETQYF,TGCAGTGCTAGCAACAGGGCTCAAGAGACCCAGTACTTC
TRBJ2-1,.,TRBV20-1,TRBD1,CSAKGTGYNEQFF,TGCAGTGCTAAGGGGACAGGGTACAATGAGCAGTTCTTC
TRBJ2-3,few,TRBV28,.,CASSTYRLTDTQYF,TGTGCCAGCAGTACCTACCGCCTAACAGATACGCAGTATTTT
TRBJ1-1,many,TRBV6-5,TRBD1,CASSRTGYTEAFF,TGTGCCAGCAGTCGGACAGGGTATACTGAAGCTTTCTTT
TRBJ1-1,.,TRBV5-1,.,CASSGPDAEAFF,TGCGCCAGCAGCGGACCAGACGCTGAAGCTTTCTTT
TRBJ1-6,.,TRBV7-2,.,CASSLASLAYNSPLHF,TGTGCCAGCAGCTTAGCCAGCCTAGCTTATAATTCACCCCTCCACTTT
TRBJ2-1,many,TRBV5-1,.,CASRDSFTRNEQFF,TGCGCCAGCAGAGATAGCTTTACGAGGAATGAGCAGTTCTTC
TRBJ2-3,many,TRBV2,TRBD2,CASRETSGVNTQYF,TGTGCCAGCAGGGAGACTAGCGGGGTTAATACGCAGTATTTT
TRBJ2-3,.,TRBV4-2,TRBD1,CASSPKGAEGTDTQYF,TGTGCCAGCAGCCCCAAGGGGGCAGAAGGCACAGATACGCAGTATTTT
TRBJ2-3,.,TRBV25-1,.,CASSSWTESTDTQYF,TGTGCCAGCAGCTCCTGGACGGAGAGCACAGATACGCAGTATTTT
TRBJ2-3,once,TRBV6-2/TRBV6-3,.,CASSYSQGSPDTQYF,TGTGCCAGCAGTTACTCTCAGGGGAGTCCAGATACGCAGTATTTT
TRBJ1-4,few,TRBV20-1,.,CSARDSRTYAEKLFF,TGCAGTGCTAGAGATTCCAGGACGTACGCGGAAAAACTGTTTTTT
TRBJ2-2,many,TRBV5-1,.,CASSLSGDDTGELFF,TGCGCCAGCAGCTTGTCCGGGGACGACACCGGGGAGCTGTTTTTT
TRBJ2-1,.,TRBV6-5,TRBD2,CASSYSLAGGQIYNEQFF,TGTGCCAGCAGTTACTCCCTAGCGGGGGGTCAAATTTACAATGAGCAGTTCTTC
TRBJ1-5,few,TRBV20-1,.,CSATRQYHQPQHF,TGCAGTGCTACAAGACAGTACCATCAGCCCCAGCATTTT
TRBJ1-1,many,TRBV20-1,.,CSAPLQGNTEAFF,TGCAGTGCTCCATTACAGGGTAACACTGAAGCTTTCTTT
TRBJ2-5,many,TRBV6-5,TRBD2,CASSYKTSGRETQYF,TGTGCCAGCAGTTACAAGACTAGCGGCAGGGAGACCCAGTACTTC